This TCR beta chain is from a study of post-analysis software for immune sequencing data. Study in general: There were relapsing-remitting, secondary progressive and progressive-relapsing multiple sclerosis among the disease courses included.

Comment on this clonotype: What it binds is unknown.

cDNA libraries of TCR beta carried unique molecular identifiers. TCRdb reanalysed the PCR reads using MiXCR and keeps one entry per CDR3 protein. The data show some 700,000 distinct CDR3 sequences, with 59% seen just once and about 11% held by the top ten. Study outcomes and limitations: Patients carried 5 or 6 TRBV segments more frequently than controls did, and TRBV5-6, TRBV5-1 and TRBV20-1 were among them. Comparison with controls showed significantly lower normalized Chao1 diversity in multiple sclerosis patients. Samples from a shared batch, those prepared together, strongly co-clustered by F measure.

This CDR3 contains 14 residues. V shed 5 bases and J 7 bases; nucleotides not matched to a gene: 4. The germline gives CDR1 MNHNY, CDR2 SVGAGI (reference sequence). The V and J genes are TRBV6-6 and TRBJ2-1, with 11 bases that match TRBD2. This TCR was recovered from a girl under 10 years old with multiple sclerosis. Sequenced sample: blood. The CDR3 DNA sequence: TGTGCCAGCAGTGTAACTAGCGGGAGTAATGAGCAGTTCTTC. Translated: CASSVTSGSNEQFF.